The sequence of this TCR beta chain was determined in a study of CD8+CD57+ T cells in acquired aplastic anemia. Template material for TCR beta VDJ and CDR3 profiling consisted of genomic DNA. MiXCR, applied by TCRdb to the reads, yields one record per CDR3 protein. In the table there are 400,000 to 500,000 distinct CDR3 sequences, 65% to 80% of which are singletons. This clonotype has only a few counts. An end of the junction does not agree with germline; a read error may underlie this. Input material: sorted CD4+, CD8+, or CD8+CD57+ T cells (not recorded which) from PBMCs. The receptor was isolated from a human donor in good health, serving as a control.

The CDR3: CASSLRSEQYF. The DNA of the CDR3 is TGTGCTAGCAGCTTAAGAAGCGAGCAGTACTTC. This sequence joins TRBV7-3 and TRBJ2-7, with D hard to call. Germline CDR1 reads SGHTA; CDR2 reads FQGTGA. The CDR3 spans 11 residues.